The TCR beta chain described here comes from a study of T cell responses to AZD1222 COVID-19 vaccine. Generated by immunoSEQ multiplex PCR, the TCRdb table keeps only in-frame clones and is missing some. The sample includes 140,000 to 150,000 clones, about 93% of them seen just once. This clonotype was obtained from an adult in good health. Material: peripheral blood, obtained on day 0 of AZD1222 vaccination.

The CDR3 sequence is CAWSVRGNTQYF. The CDR3 bases are TGTGCCTGGAGTGTACGGGGCAATACGCAGTATTTT. This chain joins TRBV30 and TRBJ2-3; D is tentatively TRBD1 or TRBD2 (5 bases each). Germline CDR1 reads GTSNPN; CDR2 reads SVGIG (reference sequence). V was trimmed by 0 bases and J by 7 bases, leaving 8 bases between them. The CDR3 length is 12 residues.